The sequence of this TCR beta chain was determined in a study of blood T cells in healthy people across ages. The germline V gene has CDR1 SGHRS and CDR2 YFSETQ. V lost 2 bases, J lost 5 bases, and 8 bases lay in between. The CDR3 runs 12 residues. Sample-barcoded 5' priming and a J-beta primer mix drove a second PCR of roughly 7 to 11 cycles. MiXCR, applied by TCRdb to the 5' RACE reads, yields one record per CDR3 protein. The sample holds under 1,000,000 distinct CDR3 sequences, about 46% seen once. The chain joins TRBV5-1 to TRBJ2-7; D call uncertain. Sequences were obtained from blood. The receptor comes from an elderly man in good health. The CDR3 region has the DNA TGCGCCAGCAGCTTCGGTAGGGACGAGCAGTACTTC. Its protein product is CASSFGRDEQYF.